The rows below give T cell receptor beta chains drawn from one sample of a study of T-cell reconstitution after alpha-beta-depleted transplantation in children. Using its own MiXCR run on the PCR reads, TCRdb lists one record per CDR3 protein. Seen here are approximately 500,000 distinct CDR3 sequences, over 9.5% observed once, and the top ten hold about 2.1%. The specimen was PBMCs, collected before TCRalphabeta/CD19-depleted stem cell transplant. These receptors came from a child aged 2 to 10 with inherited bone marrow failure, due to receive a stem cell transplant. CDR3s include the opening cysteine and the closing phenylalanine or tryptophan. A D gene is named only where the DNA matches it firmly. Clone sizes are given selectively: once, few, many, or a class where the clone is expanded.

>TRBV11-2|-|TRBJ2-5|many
CASSWVEGGLQETQYF
TGTGCCAGCAGCTGGGTCGAGGGAGGACTCCAAGAGACCCAGTACTTC
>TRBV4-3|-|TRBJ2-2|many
CASSERGNTGELFF
TGCGCCAGCAGCGAAAGGGGCAACACCGGGGAGCTGTTTTTT
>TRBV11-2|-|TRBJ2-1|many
CASSLGGAGIYNEQFF
TGTGCCAGCAGCTTAGGGGGCGCGGGCATCTACAATGAGCAGTTCTTC
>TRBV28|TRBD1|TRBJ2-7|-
CASSVRAQGYYEQYF
TGTGCCAGCAGCGTAAGGGCACAGGGGTACTACGAGCAGTACTTC
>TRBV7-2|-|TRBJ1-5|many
CASSRGTQPQHF
TGTGCCAGCAGCCGCGGGACGCAGCCCCAGCATTTT
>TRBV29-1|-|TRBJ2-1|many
CSGGRGRGDEQFF
TGCAGCGGGGGGCGAGGCAGGGGCGATGAGCAGTTCTTC
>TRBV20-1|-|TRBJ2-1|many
CSAAGGIYNEQFF
TGCAGTGCGGCTGGCGGGATCTACAATGAGCAGTTCTTC
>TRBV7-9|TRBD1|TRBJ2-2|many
CASRWQGETGELFF
TGTGCCTCCCGGTGGCAGGGGGAAACCGGGGAGCTGTTTTTT
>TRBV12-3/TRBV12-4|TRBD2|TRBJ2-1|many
CASSGLAGYNEQFF
TGTGCCAGCAGCGGACTAGCGGGGTACAATGAGCAGTTCTTC
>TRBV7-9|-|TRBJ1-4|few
CASSSGGTNEKLFF
TGTGCCAGCAGCTCCGGGGGGACTAATGAAAAACTGTTTTTT
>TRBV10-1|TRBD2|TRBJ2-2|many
CASTNLLGTSGNTGELFF
TGCGCCAGCACCAACCTCCTCGGGACTAGCGGGAACACCGGGGAGCTGTTTTTT
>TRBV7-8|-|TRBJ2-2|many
CASSLHSGELFF
TGTGCCAGCAGCTTACACTCCGGGGAGCTGTTTTTT
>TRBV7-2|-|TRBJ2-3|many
CASRPRERGTDTQYF
TGTGCCAGCAGACCTCGGGAGAGAGGCACAGATACGCAGTATTTT
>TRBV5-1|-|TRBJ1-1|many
CASSLVAGPNTEAFF
TGCGCCAGCAGCTTGGTGGCAGGGCCAAACACTGAAGCTTTCTTT
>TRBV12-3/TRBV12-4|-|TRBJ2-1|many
CASSLRHVNNEQFF
TGTGCCAGCAGCCTACGACACGTTAACAATGAGCAGTTCTTC
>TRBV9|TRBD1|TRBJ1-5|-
CAAPGGNNQPQHF
TGTGCTGCCCCAGGGGGTAACAATCAGCCCCAGCATTTT
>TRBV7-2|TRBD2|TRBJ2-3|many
CASSFSGTPDTQYF
TGTGCCAGCAGCTTTAGCGGGACCCCAGATACGCAGTATTTT
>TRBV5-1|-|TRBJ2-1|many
CASSLVMVPAYNEQFF
TGCGCCAGCAGCTTGGTTATGGTCCCGGCCTACAATGAGCAGTTCTTC
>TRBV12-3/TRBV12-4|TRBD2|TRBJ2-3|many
CASSLPSGADTDTQYF
TGTGCCAGCAGTTTGCCTAGCGGAGCGGACACAGATACGCAGTATTTT
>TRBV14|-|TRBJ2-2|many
CASSQEAYGELFF
TGTGCCAGCAGCCAAGAGGCGTACGGGGAGCTGTTTTTT
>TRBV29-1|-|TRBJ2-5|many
CSAWPDLGTQYF
TGCAGCGCCTGGCCGGACCTCGGGACCCAGTACTTC
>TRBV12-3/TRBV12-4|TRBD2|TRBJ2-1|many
CASSLTSGRNEQFF
TGTGCCAGCAGTTTGACTAGCGGGAGGAATGAGCAGTTCTTC
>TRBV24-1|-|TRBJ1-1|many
CATSEEGMDEAFF
TGTGCCACCAGTGAGGAGGGGATGGATGAAGCTTTCTTT
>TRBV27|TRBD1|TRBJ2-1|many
CASSEQGAYNEQFF
TGTGCCAGCAGCGAACAGGGGGCTTACAATGAGCAGTTCTTC
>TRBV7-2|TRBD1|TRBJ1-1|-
CASSLGYRGLNTEAFF
TGTGCCAGCAGCCTTGGCTACAGGGGGCTCAACACTGAAGCTTTCTTT
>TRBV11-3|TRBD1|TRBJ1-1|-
CASSRGGAERTEAFF
TGTGCCAGCAGCCGAGGGGGCGCGGAGAGGACTGAAGCTTTCTTT
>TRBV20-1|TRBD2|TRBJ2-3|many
CSARLAGGTDTQYF
TGCAGTGCTAGACTAGCGGGAGGCACAGATACGCAGTATTTT
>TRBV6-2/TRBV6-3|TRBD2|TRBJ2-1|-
CASSYGTSGKTYNEQFF
TGTGCCAGCAGTTACGGGACTAGCGGAAAAACTTACAATGAGCAGTTCTTC
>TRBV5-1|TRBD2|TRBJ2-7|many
CASSPWTSGGGSYEQYF
TGCGCCAGCAGCCCGTGGACTAGCGGAGGGGGTTCCTACGAGCAGTACTTC
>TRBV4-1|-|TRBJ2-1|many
CASSSAGIYNEQFF
TGCGCCAGCAGTTCGGCAGGGATTTACAATGAGCAGTTCTTC
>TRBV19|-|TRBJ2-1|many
CASSSLGGTNEQFF
TGTGCCAGTAGTTCTTTGGGCGGGACGAATGAGCAGTTCTTC
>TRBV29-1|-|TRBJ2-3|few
CSVEDPSGTTSTDTQYF
TGCAGCGTTGAAGACCCCTCAGGGACCACTAGCACAGATACGCAGTATTTT
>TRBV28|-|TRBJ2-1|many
CASSLAQSVQFF
TGTGCCAGCAGTTTGGCCCAGTCCGTGCAGTTCTTC
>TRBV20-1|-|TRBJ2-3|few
CSANRVSGDTQYF
TGCAGTGCTAACAGGGTTTCGGGAGATACGCAGTATTTT
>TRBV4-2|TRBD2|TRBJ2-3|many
CASSQDMSSGRFADTQYF
TGTGCCAGCAGCCAAGATATGTCTAGCGGGAGATTTGCAGATACGCAGTATTTT
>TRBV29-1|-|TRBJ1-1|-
CSVEGRMNTEAFF
TGCAGCGTTGAAGGCAGAATGAACACTGAAGCTTTCTTT
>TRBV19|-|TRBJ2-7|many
CASSIRGRSYEQYF
TGTGCCAGTAGTATCAGGGGCCGCTCCTACGAGCAGTACTTC
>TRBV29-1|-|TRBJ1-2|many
CSVPGAGYTF
TGCAGCGTCCCCGGAGCCGGCTACACCTTC
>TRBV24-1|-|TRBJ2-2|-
CATTSNTGELFF
TGTGCCACCACCTCAAACACCGGGGAGCTGTTTTTT
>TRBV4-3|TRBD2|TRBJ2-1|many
CASSQEGGRFYNEQFF
TGCGCCAGCAGCCAAGAAGGCGGGAGGTTCTACAATGAGCAGTTCTTC
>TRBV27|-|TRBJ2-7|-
CASSFSSGWYEQYF
TGTGCCAGCAGTTTCTCCTCGGGTTGGTACGAGCAGTACTTC
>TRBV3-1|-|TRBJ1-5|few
CASSQGRLVAPHYSNQPQHF
TGTGCCAGCAGCCAAGGCAGATTAGTAGCCCCCCATTATAGCAATCAGCCCCAGCATTTT
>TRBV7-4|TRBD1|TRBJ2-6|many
CASSSIKGQGAPVGLSGANVLTF
TGTGCCAGCAGCTCCATAAAGGGACAGGGGGCGCCGGTCGGTCTATCCGGGGCCAACGTCCTGACTTTC
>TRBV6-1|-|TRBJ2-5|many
CASSETFPQETQYF
TGTGCCAGCAGTGAAACTTTTCCCCAAGAGACCCAGTACTTC
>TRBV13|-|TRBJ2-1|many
CASSPETSYNEQFF
TGTGCCAGCAGCCCTGAAACTAGTTACAATGAGCAGTTCTTC